The text below deals with one TCR beta chain. Its antigen is unknown. Each CDR3 protein is one row after TCRdb ran MiXCR on the 5' RACE reads. The data hold around 300,000 distinct CDR3 sequences, with around 19% observed a single time. The record originates from a study of T-cell memory formation after mild COVID-19. About the study: Largely donor-specific sequence clusters came from a couple of donors. Regarding the study as a whole: Among CD4+ contracting clones, most were CM and EM, and CD8+ ones EMRA. That cross-reactive memory joined was suggested by some responding clones appearing in pre-infection memory.

The germline V gene encodes CDR1 MNHNS and CDR2 SASEGT. CDR3 length: 14 amino acids. V lost 8 bases and J lost 2; bases outside the gene matches: 8. This chain joins TRBV6-1 and TRBJ2-7; 8 bases line up with TRBD1. The clonotype originates from a man younger than 35 who had mild COVID-19 (a few samples of this study predate the infection). Cell type and time point are not known. The sequenced material came from PBMCs or a T cell subset sorted from them (not recorded which). CDR3 protein: CASLTTGATYEQYF. Written as DNA, the CDR3 is TGTGCCAGCTTGACGACAGGGGCTACCTACGAGCAGTACTTC.